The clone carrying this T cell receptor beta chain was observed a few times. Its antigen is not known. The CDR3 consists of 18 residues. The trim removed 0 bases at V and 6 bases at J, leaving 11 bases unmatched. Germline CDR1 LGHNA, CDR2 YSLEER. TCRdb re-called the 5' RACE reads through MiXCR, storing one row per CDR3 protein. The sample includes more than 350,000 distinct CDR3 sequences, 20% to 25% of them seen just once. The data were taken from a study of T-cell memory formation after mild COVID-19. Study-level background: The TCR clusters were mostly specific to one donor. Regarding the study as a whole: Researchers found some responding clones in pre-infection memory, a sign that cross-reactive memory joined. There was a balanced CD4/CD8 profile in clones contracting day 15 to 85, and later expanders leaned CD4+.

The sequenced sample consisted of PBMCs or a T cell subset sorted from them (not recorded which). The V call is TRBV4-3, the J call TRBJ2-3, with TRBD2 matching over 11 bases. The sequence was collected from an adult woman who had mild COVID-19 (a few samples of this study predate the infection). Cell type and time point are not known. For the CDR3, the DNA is TGCGCCAGCAGCCAAGATCCTGGGACTAGCGGTACAGGGGATACGCAGTATTTT. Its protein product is CASSQDPGTSGTGDTQYF.